This entry describes one TCR beta chain. The antigen is unknown. The CDR3 loop spans 13 amino acids. J gave up 6 bases and V 2 bases, and 3 bases lay outside the gene matches. Germline loops: CDR1 MNHNY, CDR2 SVGAGI (reference sequence). Generated by immunoSEQ multiplex PCR, the TCRdb table keeps only in-frame clones and is missing some. The sample has fewer than 2.5 million clones; over 85% are singletons. The sample originates from a study of shared clonotypes between healthy human individuals. Study-level points and caveats: Rarefaction indicated that sorted-subset sequencing remained incomplete although depth was large.

The sequenced sample was naive CD4+ T cells from PBMCs. Indicated subset: CD45RA+ positively selected. The chain recombines TRBV6-6 with TRBJ2-7; 8 bases map to TRBD2. This clonotype was sampled from a man younger than 35 in good health. Some clones in this sample may be carry-over from other donors' samples. DNA of the CDR3: TGTGCCAGCAGTTACGCCCGGGGGGGCGAGCAGTACTTC. Translation gives CASSYARGGEQYF.